This entry lists 31 T cell receptor beta chains sequenced from one sample in a study of tumor-infiltrating lymphocytes in localized non-small cell lung cancer. TCRdb's table, derived via immunoSEQ multiplex PCR, lists solely in-frame clones and lacks some. The sample has 7,000 to 8,000 clones; over 60% are singletons. Sample: uninvolved lung tissue not adjacent to the tumor. These receptors were collected from a human donor with non-small cell lung cancer.

The genes are TRBV30 and TRBJ1-5; D not resolved. Trimming pared 1 base from V and 3 bases from J, leaving 7 bases between. There are 13 residues in the CDR3. Per the germline V gene, CDR1 is GTSNPN and CDR2 is SVGIG (reference sequence). CDR3 sequence reads: CAWSEYSNQPQHF. DNA of the CDR3: TGTGCCTGGAGTGAGTATTCCAATCAGCCCCAGCATTTT.

A few counts support this clone. The chain employs TRBV15 and TRBJ1-6; perhaps TRBD1 as D (6 bases). With 0 bases removed from V and 8 bases from J, the gap between germline ends came to 14 bases. Looked up from germline, CDR1 is LNHNV and CDR2 is YYDKDF (reference sequence). There are 16 residues in the CDR3. The CDR3 DNA is TGTGCCACCAGCAGAGATCTCAGCGGGGGGCATTCACCCCTCCACTTT. Its protein product is CATSRDLSGGHSPLHF.

The CDR3 region is CASRPGLAAFYEQYF. The CDR3, as DNA: TGTGCCAGCAGACCGGGACTAGCGGCCTTCTACGAGCAGTACTTC. The genes are TRBV28 and TRBJ2-7; 11 positions agree with TRBD2. After removal of 6 bases from V and 3 bases from J, the junction contained 7 bases not matched to a gene. The germline gives CDR1 MDHEN, CDR2 SYDVKM. The CDR3 runs 15 residues. The variable domain in full, with the rest retrieved from reference TRBV28 and TRBJ2-7, is DVKVTQSSRYLVKRTGEKVFLECVQDMDHENMFWYRQDPGLGLRLIYFSYDVKMKEKGDIPEGYSVSREKKERFSLILESASTNQTSMYLCASRPGLAAFYEQYFGPGTRLTVT.

The chain has TRBV27 and TRBJ2-5; 7 positions agree with TRBD2. The J segment lost 0 bases and the V segment lost 5 bases, leaving 15 bases of the junction unmatched. Germline assignment: CDR1 MNHEY and CDR2 SMNVEV (reference sequence). This CDR3 is 18 amino acids long. CDR3 nucleotide sequence: TGTGCCAGCAGTCCCCGGGGCGGGAGTCCCACGTACCAAGAGACCCAGTACTTC. This sequence encodes CASSPRGGSPTYQETQYF.

This rearrangement joins TRBV7-8 to TRBJ1-1; no firm D call. The CDR3 sequence is 14 residues long. V dropped 5 bases and J dropped 1 base, with 11 bases sitting between them. The germline V gene has CDR1 SGHVS and CDR2 FQNEAQ. DNA of the CDR3: TGTGCCAGCAGCCCAAAGGAGGAGAACACTGAAGCTTTCTTT. Its translation is CASSPKEENTEAFF.

This clone was picked up one time. The CDR3 here is CASSPTPDRDAFF. CDR3 nucleotides: TGTGCCAGCAGCCCCACCCCGGACAGGGACGCTTTCTTT. This rearrangement joins TRBV4-2 to TRBJ1-1; TRBD1 matches at 8 bases. CDR1 is LGHNA and CDR2 is YNFKEQ in the germline V gene. V shed 4 bases and J 11 bases; nucleotides not matched to a gene: 9. This CDR3 has 13 amino acids.

The gene calls are TRBV11-2 and TRBJ1-3; D possibly corresponds to TRBD1 (5 bases). This CDR3 region has 15 residues. The ends were cut back, 3 bases at V and 4 bases at J, with 13 bases in the middle. Germline V lookup: CDR1 SGHAT, CDR2 FQNNGV. CDR3: CASSLDTSPGNTIYF. CDR3 bases: TGTGCCAGCAGCTTGGACACCTCCCCGGGAAACACCATATATTTT.

The chain links TRBV5-1 to TRBJ1-6; TRBD1 aligns across 10 bases. The CDR3 runs 15 residues. CDR1 and CDR2 (germline): SGHRS, YFSETQ. Losses at the gene ends were 0 bases for V and 7 bases for J; bases not matched to a gene: 1. CDR3 amino acids: CASSLATGGNSPLHF. CDR3 nucleotide sequence: TGCGCCAGCAGCTTGGCGACAGGGGGCAATTCACCCCTCCACTTT.

The V call is TRBV5-1, the J call TRBJ2-1, with 9 bases matching TRBD1. CDR3 length: 14 residues. Germline loops: CDR1 SGHRS, CDR2 YFSETQ. V dropped 4 bases and J dropped 8; count of bases not matched to a gene: 7. Written as DNA, the CDR3 is TGCGCCAGCAGCAGGGACAGGGTCAGGGATGAGCAGTTCTTC. Its translation: CASSRDRVRDEQFF. Full variable domain (rest looked up from reference TRBV5-1 and TRBJ2-1): KAGVTQTPRYLIKTRGQQVTLSCSPISGHRSVSWYQQTPGQGLQFLFEYFSETQRNKGNFPGRFSGRQFSNSRSEMNVSTLELGDSALYLCASSRDRVRDEQFFGPGTRLTVL.

This clone was seen a few times. The gene calls are TRBV19 and TRBJ2-1; TRBD1 might be the D (6 bases). The CDR3 runs to 14 residues. Germline-derived CDR1 and CDR2 are LNHDA and SQIVND (reference sequence). V was pared by 7 bases and J by 0 bases, with 10 bases between. In DNA form, the CDR3 reads TGTGCCAGTACGCCGGACAGCTCCTACAATGAGCAGTTCTTC. Amino acid sequence: CASTPDSSYNEQFF.

V and J are TRBV29-1 and TRBJ2-5; no clear D gene. This CDR3 comprises 13 residues. Germline CDR1 is SQVTM and CDR2 is ANQGSEA. V shed 1 base and J shed 4 bases, with 10 bases lying between them. The DNA of the CDR3 is TGCAGCGTTGAAGCTAACAGTGCAGAGACCCAGTACTTC. It yields the protein CSVEANSAETQYF. Full variable domain (outside the CDR3, taken from reference TRBV29-1 and TRBJ2-5): SAVISQKPSRDICQRGTSLTIQCQVDSQVTMMFWYRQQPGQSLTLIATANQGSEATYESGFVIDKFPISRPNLTFSTLTVSNMSPEDSSIYLCSVEANSAETQYFGPGTRLLVL.

The chain links TRBV30 to TRBJ1-6, with a tentative D call TRBD1 (6 bases). The CDR3 runs to 13 residues. Germline-derived CDR1 and CDR2 are GTSNPN and SVGIG (reference sequence). The ends were cut back, 2 bases at V and 10 bases at J, with 12 bases in the middle. In DNA form, the CDR3 reads TGTGCCTGGAGTTCAACAGGGCAGTCACCCCTCCACTTT. Translating it yields CAWSSTGQSPLHF. Based on the CDR3 plus reference TRBV30 and TRBJ1-6, the full variable domain is SQTIHQWPATLVQPVGSPLSLECTVEGTSNPNLYWYRQAAGRGLQLLFYSVGIGQISSEVPQNLSASRPQDRQFILSSKKLLLSDSGFYLCAWSSTGQSPLHFGNGTRLTVT.

The V gene is TRBV5-1, the J gene TRBJ1-1; TRBD1 might be the D (6 bases). Germline CDR1 reads SGHRS; CDR2 reads YFSETQ. This CDR3 has 14 amino acids. The V gene lost 0 bases and the J gene lost 7 bases, with 13 bases spanning the gap. In nucleotides, the CDR3 is TGCGCCAGCAGCTTGGTCCAGGAGGGGGGTGAAGCTTTCTTT. Protein product: CASSLVQEGGEAFF.

The gene calls are TRBV7-6 and TRBJ2-3, with 8 bases matching TRBD2. The germline CDR1 and CDR2 sequences are SGHVS and FNYEAQ. The trim removed 1 base at V and 1 base at J, leaving 4 bases unmatched. The CDR3 has 16 residues. Written as DNA, the CDR3 is TGTGCCAGCAGCTTAGTGGCGGGGGGACGCACAGATACGCAGTATTTT. Residues: CASSLVAGGRTDTQYF.

For the CDR3, the DNA is TGTGCCAGCAGCTTACGGCAGGGAAGTTATTACGAGCAGTACTTC. It codes for CASSLRQGSYYEQYF. The V gene is TRBV7-8, the J gene TRBJ2-7; a possible D gene is TRBD1 (5 bases). This CDR3 is built from 15 residues. V lost 2 bases, J lost 4 bases, and 15 bases lay in between. CDR1 is SGHVS, CDR2 FQNEAQ, per germline. The complete variable domain, with remaining parts taken from reference TRBV7-8 and TRBJ2-7, reads GAGVSQSPRYKVAKRGQDVALRCDPISGHVSLFWYQQALGQGPEFLTYFQNEAQLDKSGLPSDRFFAERPEGSVSTLKIQRTQQEDSAVYLCASSLRQGSYYEQYFGPGTRLTVT.

This sequence joins TRBV19 and TRBJ2-7; TRBD1 matches 7 bases. V dropped 6 bases and J dropped 1; count of bases not matched to a gene: 9. This CDR3 region has 15 residues. CDR1 is LNHDA and CDR2 is SQIVND in the germline V gene (reference sequence). In DNA form, the CDR3 reads TGTGCCAGTAGCTGGAATCCGGGACAGTCCTACGAGCAGTACTTC. Translating gives CASSWNPGQSYEQYF.

The count of this clone is one. The chain has TRBV5-4 and TRBJ2-7, with 10 bases identical to TRBD2. The V gene end was trimmed by 3 bases and the J gene end by 3 bases; junction bases not matched to a gene: 6. This CDR3 is 15 amino acids long. The germline CDR1 and CDR2 sequences are SGHNT and YYREEE (reference sequence). CDR3 loop: CASSSSSGSDYEQYF. The DNA for the CDR3 is TGTGCCAGCAGCTCCTCTAGCGGGAGTGACTACGAGCAGTACTTC.

V usage is TRBV5-1 and J usage is TRBJ2-7, with D tentatively TRBD2 (5 bases). The V gene's germline CDR1 is SGHRS and CDR2 YFSETQ. The V end was cut by 1 base, the J end by 0 bases, with 11 bases between. The CDR3 runs 15 residues. CDR3 nucleotides: TGCGCCAGCAGCTTGAGCGGCCAGAGCTCCTACGAGCAGTACTTC. Translating it yields CASSLSGQSSYEQYF.

This chain's CDR3 is CASSLNSAWNTEAFF. CDR3 bases: TGCGCCAGCAGCTTGAACTCAGCCTGGAACACTGAAGCTTTCTTT. J is TRBJ1-1 and V is TRBV5-1; D remains ambiguous. Germline V lookup: CDR1 SGHRS, CDR2 YFSETQ. The CDR3 sequence is 15 residues long. V shed 1 base and J shed 1 base, with 11 bases lying between them.

This clone has a single count. V usage is TRBV7-9 and J usage is TRBJ2-5; TRBD1 agrees at 8 bases. V dropped 5 bases and J dropped 3; count of bases not matched to a gene: 5. Germline V gives CDR1 SEHNR, CDR2 FQNEAQ (reference sequence). CDR3 length equals 14 residues. The CDR3 DNA reads as TGTGCCAGCAGCCCAGAGACAGGGGAAGAGACCCAGTACTTC. Translation: CASSPETGEETQYF.

The genes are TRBV9 and TRBJ2-2, with unresolved D. The CDR3 covers 15 residues. Germline V gene lookup returns CDR1 SGDLS and CDR2 YYNGEE. Trimming stripped 3 bases from V and 1 base from J, with 10 bases between. The CDR3 sequence is CASSGAGWNTGELFF. CDR3 DNA: TGTGCCAGCAGCGGAGCCGGGTGGAACACCGGGGAGCTGTTTTTT.

The chain couples TRBV27 to TRBJ2-2; 9 bases agree with TRBD2. Germline V gene lookup returns CDR1 MNHEY and CDR2 SMNVEV (reference sequence). V was clipped by 8 bases and J by 8 bases; unmatched bases: 12. The CDR3 runs to 15 residues. CDR3 bases: TGTGCCAGCTCGTGGGCTAGCGGGATTTCGGGGGAGCTGTTTTTT. This gives the protein CASSWASGISGELFF.

The chain links TRBV7-2 to TRBJ1-6; no clear D. With 1 base removed from V and 4 bases from J, the gap between germline ends came to 14 bases. CDR3 length equals 17 residues. CDR1 and CDR2 from the germline V gene are SGHTA and FQGNSA. CDR3 sequence (DNA): TGTGCCAGCAGCTTAGAGACCCCGGCAAGGTATAATTCACCCCTCCACTTT. The encoded protein is CASSLETPARYNSPLHF.

This chain joins TRBV14 and TRBJ2-2; D is uncertain. The V end was cut by 0 bases, the J end by 1 base, with 6 bases between. Germline V lookup: CDR1 SGHDN, CDR2 FVKESK. This CDR3 is built from 15 residues. CDR3 sequence (DNA): TGTGCCAGCAGCCAAGAATTCGGGAACACCGGGGAGCTGTTTTTT. Its protein product is CASSQEFGNTGELFF. The full variable domain, in which reference TRBV14 and TRBJ2-2 provide the parts outside the CDR3, is EAGVTQFPSHSVIEKGQTVTLRCDPISGHDNLYWYRRVMGKEIKFLLHFVKESKQDESGMPNNRFLAERTGGTYSTLKVQPAELEDSGVYFCASSQEFGNTGELFFGEGSRLTVL.

This clone was seen only a few times. The rearrangement joins TRBV7-6 to TRBJ2-7; the D gene is possibly TRBD2 (6 bases). CDR1 and CDR2 (germline): SGHVS, FNYEAQ. V dropped 3 bases and J dropped 6 bases, with 18 bases sitting between them. The length of the CDR3 is 15 residues. Here the CDR3 DNA reads TGTGCCAGCAGCTTGGGTGTGGGGGGTCAGGCCGAGCAGTACTTC. It specifies CASSLGVGGQAEQYF.

The chain uses TRBV29-1 and TRBJ2-5; TRBD1 might be the D (6 bases). Trimming removed 3 bases from V and 6 bases from J, with 11 bases in between. Germline assignment: CDR1 SQVTM and CDR2 ANQGSEA. The CDR3 loop spans 12 amino acids. The CDR3 sequence is CSVDRGSKTQYF. The CDR3 coding sequence is TGCAGCGTTGACAGGGGAAGTAAGACCCAGTACTTC.

With regard to this clone: The junction departs from germline at one end; a sequencing error may be responsible. The rearrangement links TRBV7-7 to TRBJ2-3; no clear D gene. The CDR3 extends over 14 amino acids. CDR1 and CDR2 (germline): SSHAT, FNYEAQ (reference sequence). The CDR3 nucleotides are TGTGCTAGCAGCCTTTGCTCCAGCACAGATACGCAGTATTTT. Its translation: CASSLCSSTDTQYF.

In DNA, the CDR3 is TGTGCCATCAGTGCGGACAGGACCTACGAGCAGTACTTC. Protein: CAISADRTYEQYF. This rearrangement joins TRBV10-3 to TRBJ2-7; TRBD1 matches 7 bases. Germline lookup yields CDR1 ENHRY and CDR2 SYGVKD. This CDR3 has 13 amino acids. J gave up 2 bases and V 4 bases, and 2 bases lay outside the gene matches.

The chain carries TRBV28 and TRBJ1-2; D is unresolved. Trimming cost V 7 bases and J 0 bases, with 6 bases left between them. The CDR3 extends over 12 amino acids. Germline V gene data show CDR1 as MDHEN and CDR2 as SYDVKM. The CDR3 protein is CASNAANYGYTF. The CDR3 coding sequence is TGTGCCAGCAACGCAGCTAACTATGGCTACACCTTC.

The chain couples TRBV19 to TRBJ2-7; D uncertain. This CDR3 spans 15 amino acids. Between the trimmed V and J ends, which lost 2 bases and 0 bases, there was a span of 11 bases. The germline gives CDR1 LNHDA, CDR2 SQIVND (reference sequence). CDR3 DNA sequence: TGTGCCAGTAGTATAAACGCAGCTAGCTCCTACGAGCAGTACTTC. Translated: CASSINAASSYEQYF.

The rearrangement uses TRBV28 and TRBJ1-2; D is perhaps TRBD1 (5 bases). Germline-derived CDR1 and CDR2 are MDHEN and SYDVKM. The V end was cut by 11 bases, the J end by 6 bases, with 16 bases between. The CDR3 consists of 12 residues. CDR3 region: CAADPGTDGYTF. The DNA of the CDR3 is TGTGCCGCAGACCCCGGGACGGATGGCTACACCTTC.